This T cell receptor beta chain is from a study of CD8 T cells in ankylosing spondylitis. One entry per CDR3 protein results from TCRdb running MiXCR on the 5' RACE reads. The table records about 240,000 distinct CDR3 sequences, roughly 8.6% of them present only once. Study-level points and caveats: Disease-associated clones were CD8+ and fairly uncommon in peripheral blood. According to the report, clones linked to the disease were significantly enriched in matched synovial fluid samples taken from ankylosing spondylitis patients.

This clonotype was observed at least ten times. Its antigen remains unidentified. Trimming removed 0 bases from V and 0 bases from J, with 10 bases in between. Per germline, CDR1 SGHRS and CDR2 YFSETQ. The CDR3 has 17 amino acids. Sequencing used blood, either unsorted or a sorted T cell fraction (not recorded which). This chain uses TRBV5-1 with TRBJ2-6, with D uncertain. This clonotype was obtained from a male donor with ankylosing spondylitis or in good health (not recorded which). The CDR3 spells CASSLDRPSSGANVLTF. DNA of the CDR3: TGCGCCAGCAGCTTGGACCGCCCGAGCTCTGGGGCCAACGTCCTGACTTTC. Full variable domain (missing parts from reference TRBV5-1 and TRBJ2-6): KAGVTQTPRYLIKTRGQQVTLSCSPISGHRSVSWYQQTPGQGLQFLFEYFSETQRNKGNFPGRFSGRQFSNSRSEMNVSTLELGDSALYLCASSLDRPSSGANVLTFGAGSRLTVL.